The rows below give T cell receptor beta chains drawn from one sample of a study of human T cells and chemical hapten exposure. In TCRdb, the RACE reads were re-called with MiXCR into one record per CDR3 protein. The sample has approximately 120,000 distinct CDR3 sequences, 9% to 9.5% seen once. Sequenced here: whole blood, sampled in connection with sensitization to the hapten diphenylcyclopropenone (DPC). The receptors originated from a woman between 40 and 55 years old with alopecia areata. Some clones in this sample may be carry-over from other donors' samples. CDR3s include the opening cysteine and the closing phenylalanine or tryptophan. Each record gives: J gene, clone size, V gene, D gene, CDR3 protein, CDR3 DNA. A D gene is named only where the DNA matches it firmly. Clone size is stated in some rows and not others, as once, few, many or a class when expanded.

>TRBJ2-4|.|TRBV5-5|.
CASSLDLENIQYF
TGTGCCAGCAGCTTGGACCTTGAAAACATTCAGTACTTC
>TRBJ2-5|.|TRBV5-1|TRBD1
CANSPTGDQETQYF
TGCGCCAACAGCCCGACAGGGGACCAAGAGACCCAGTACTTC
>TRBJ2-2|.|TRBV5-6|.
CASSLDEGHGELFF
TGTGCCAGCAGCCTCGACGAGGGCCACGGGGAGCTGTTTTTT
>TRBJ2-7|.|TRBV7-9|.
CASALVGEQYF
TGTGCCAGCGCGCTAGTCGGGGAGCAGTACTTC
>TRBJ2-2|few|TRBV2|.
CASKSLSGVNTGELFF
TGTGCCAGCAAATCTCTTTCCGGGGTCAACACCGGGGAGCTGTTTTTT
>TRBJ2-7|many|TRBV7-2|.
CASSSLMEQYF
TGTGCCAGCAGCTCCCTAATGGAGCAGTACTTC
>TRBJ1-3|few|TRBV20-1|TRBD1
CSAEGQGKTKKALRNTIYF
TGCAGTGCTGAGGGACAGGGGAAAACAAAGAAAGCATTAAGAAACACCATATATTTT
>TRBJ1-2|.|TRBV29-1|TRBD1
CSARTGTYGYTF
TGCAGCGCCCGGACAGGGACATATGGCTACACCTTC
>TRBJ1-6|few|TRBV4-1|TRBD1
CASSPGTGIGNSPLHF
TGCGCCAGCAGCCCCGGGACAGGGATTGGGAATTCACCCCTCCACTTT
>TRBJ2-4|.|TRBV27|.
CASSRWDAKNIQYF
TGTGCCAGCAGCCGGTGGGACGCCAAAAACATTCAGTACTTC
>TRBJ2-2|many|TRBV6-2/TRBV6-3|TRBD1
CASSFGQGWTGELFF
TGTGCCAGCAGTTTCGGACAGGGCTGGACCGGGGAGCTGTTTTTT
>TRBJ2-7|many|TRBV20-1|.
CSAFDPYEQYF
TGCAGTGCTTTCGATCCCTACGAGCAGTACTTC
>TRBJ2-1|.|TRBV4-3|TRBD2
CASSQEGPPLAGFDNEQFF
TGCGCCAGCAGCCAAGAAGGCCCGCCCCTAGCGGGGTTTGACAATGAGCAGTTCTTC
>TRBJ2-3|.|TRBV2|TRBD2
CARGTSGVDTQYF
TGTGCCAGAGGGACTAGCGGGGTGGATACGCAGTATTTT
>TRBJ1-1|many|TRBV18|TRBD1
CASSPRAGSGQGNTEAFF
TGTGCCAGCTCACCGAGAGCGGGCTCGGGACAGGGAAACACTGAAGCTTTCTTT
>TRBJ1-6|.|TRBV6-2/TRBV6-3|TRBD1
CASRPQGASYNSPLHF
TGTGCCAGCAGACCACAGGGGGCATCCTATAATTCACCCCTCCACTTT
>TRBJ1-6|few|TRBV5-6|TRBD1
CASSLDRGWSYNSPLHF
TGTGCCAGCAGCTTGGACAGGGGATGGTCCTATAATTCACCCCTCCACTTT
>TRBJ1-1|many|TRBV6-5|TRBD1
CASSFRGGTEAFF
TGTGCCAGCAGTTTCAGGGGGGGGACTGAAGCTTTCTTT
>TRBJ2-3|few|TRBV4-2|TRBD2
CASSQEGAGGTDTQYF
TGTGCCAGCAGCCAAGAGGGAGCGGGGGGCACAGATACGCAGTATTTT
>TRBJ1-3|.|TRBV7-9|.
CASSLAERGGRYTIYF
TGTGCCAGCAGCTTAGCGGAAAGGGGAGGTCGGTACACCATATATTTT
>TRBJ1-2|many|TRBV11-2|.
CASSFTATGVLYGYTF
TGTGCCAGCAGCTTTACGGCAACAGGCGTCCTCTATGGCTACACCTTC
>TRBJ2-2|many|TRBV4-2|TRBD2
CASSQNPGEGGELFF
TGTGCCAGCAGCCAAAATCCCGGGGAGGGCGGGGAGCTGTTTTTT
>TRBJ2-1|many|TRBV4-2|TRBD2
CASSQLAGGPGYEQFF
TGTGCCAGCAGCCAACTAGCGGGGGGGCCGGGATATGAGCAGTTCTTC
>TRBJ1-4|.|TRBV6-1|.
CASSSGPATNEKLFF
TGTGCCAGCAGTTCGGGCCCGGCGACTAATGAAAAACTGTTTTTT
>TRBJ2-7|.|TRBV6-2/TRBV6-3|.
CASQLWEQYF
TGTGCCAGCCAACTCTGGGAGCAGTACTTC
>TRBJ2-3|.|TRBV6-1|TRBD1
CASNTGGIYTRTDTQYF
TGTGCCAGCAATACAGGGGGAATCTACACAAGGACAGATACGCAGTATTTT
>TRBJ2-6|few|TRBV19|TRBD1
CASRPGQGLNVLTF
TGTGCCAGTAGACCGGGACAGGGGCTCAACGTCCTGACTTTC
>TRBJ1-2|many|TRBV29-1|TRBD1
CSVTGQGARGYTF
TGCAGCGTTACGGGACAGGGGGCGAGGGGCTACACCTTC
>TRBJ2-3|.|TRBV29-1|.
CSVPGPYLTDTQYF
TGCAGCGTGCCGGGACCCTATCTTACAGATACGCAGTATTTT
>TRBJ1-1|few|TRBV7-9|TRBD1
CASSAIAGGLNTEAFF
TGTGCCAGCAGCGCAATCGCAGGGGGCTTGAACACTGAAGCTTTCTTT
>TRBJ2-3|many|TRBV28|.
CASRTGTTHTDTQYF
TGTGCCAGCAGGACCGGGACCACTCACACAGATACGCAGTATTTT
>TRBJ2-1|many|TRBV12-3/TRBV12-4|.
CASSSDYNEQFF
TGTGCCAGCAGTTCGGACTATAATGAGCAGTTCTTC
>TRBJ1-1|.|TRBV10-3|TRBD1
CAISGVDRGHTEAFF
TGTGCCATCAGTGGGGTAGACAGGGGGCACACTGAAGCTTTCTTT
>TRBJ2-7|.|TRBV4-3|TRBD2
CASSQDDRAGGARSYEQYF
TGCGCCAGCAGCCAAGATGACCGGGCGGGGGGCGCGCGTTCCTACGAGCAGTACTTC
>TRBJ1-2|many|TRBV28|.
CASNTGSSFYGYTF
TGTGCCAGCAACACCGGCAGTAGTTTTTATGGCTACACCTTC
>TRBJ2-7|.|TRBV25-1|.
CASSESEWAGKEYF
TGTGCCAGCAGTGAATCTGAGTGGGCGGGGAAGGAGTACTTC
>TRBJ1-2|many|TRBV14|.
CASSPRSVYYGYTF
TGTGCCAGCAGCCCCCGGTCAGTCTACTATGGCTACACCTTC